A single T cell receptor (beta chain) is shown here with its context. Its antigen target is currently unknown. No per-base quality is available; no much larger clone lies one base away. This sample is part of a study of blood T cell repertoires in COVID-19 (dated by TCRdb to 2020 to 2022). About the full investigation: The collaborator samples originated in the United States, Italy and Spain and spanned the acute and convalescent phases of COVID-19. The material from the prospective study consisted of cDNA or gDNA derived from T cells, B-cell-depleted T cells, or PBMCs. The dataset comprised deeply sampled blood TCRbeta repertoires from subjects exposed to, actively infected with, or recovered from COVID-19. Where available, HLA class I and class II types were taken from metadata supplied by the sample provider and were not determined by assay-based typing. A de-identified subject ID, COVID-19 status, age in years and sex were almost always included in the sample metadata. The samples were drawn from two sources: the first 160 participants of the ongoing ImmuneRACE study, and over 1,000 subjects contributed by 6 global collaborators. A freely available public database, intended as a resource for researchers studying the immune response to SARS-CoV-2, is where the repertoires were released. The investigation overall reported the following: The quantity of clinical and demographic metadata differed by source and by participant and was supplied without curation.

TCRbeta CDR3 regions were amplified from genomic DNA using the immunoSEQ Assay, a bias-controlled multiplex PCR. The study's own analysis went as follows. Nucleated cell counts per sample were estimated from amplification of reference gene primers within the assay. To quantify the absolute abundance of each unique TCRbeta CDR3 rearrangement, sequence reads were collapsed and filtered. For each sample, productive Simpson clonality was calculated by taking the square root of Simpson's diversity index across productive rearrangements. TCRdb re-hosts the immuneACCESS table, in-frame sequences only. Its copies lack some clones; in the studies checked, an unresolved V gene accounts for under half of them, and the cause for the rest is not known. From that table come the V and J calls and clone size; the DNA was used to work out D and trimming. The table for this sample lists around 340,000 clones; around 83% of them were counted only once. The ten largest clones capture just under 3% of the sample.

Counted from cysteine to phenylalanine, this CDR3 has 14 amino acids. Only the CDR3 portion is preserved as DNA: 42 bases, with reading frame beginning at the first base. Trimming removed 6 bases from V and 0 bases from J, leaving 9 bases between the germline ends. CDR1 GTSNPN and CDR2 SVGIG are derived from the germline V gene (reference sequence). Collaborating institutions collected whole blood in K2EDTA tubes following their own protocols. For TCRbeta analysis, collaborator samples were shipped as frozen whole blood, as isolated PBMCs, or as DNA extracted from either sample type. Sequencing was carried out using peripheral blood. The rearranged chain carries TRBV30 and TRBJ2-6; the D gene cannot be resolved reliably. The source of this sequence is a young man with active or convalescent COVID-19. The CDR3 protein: CACPTVSGANVLTF. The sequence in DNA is TGTGCCTGTCCAACAGTCTCTGGGGCCAACGTCCTGACTTTC. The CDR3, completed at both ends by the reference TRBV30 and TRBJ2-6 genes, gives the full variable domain SQTIHQWPATLVQPVGSPLSLECTVEGTSNPNLYWYRQAAGRGLQLLFYSVGIGQISSEVPQNLSASRPQDRQFILSSKKLLLSDSGFYLCACPTVSGANVLTFGAGSRLTVL.